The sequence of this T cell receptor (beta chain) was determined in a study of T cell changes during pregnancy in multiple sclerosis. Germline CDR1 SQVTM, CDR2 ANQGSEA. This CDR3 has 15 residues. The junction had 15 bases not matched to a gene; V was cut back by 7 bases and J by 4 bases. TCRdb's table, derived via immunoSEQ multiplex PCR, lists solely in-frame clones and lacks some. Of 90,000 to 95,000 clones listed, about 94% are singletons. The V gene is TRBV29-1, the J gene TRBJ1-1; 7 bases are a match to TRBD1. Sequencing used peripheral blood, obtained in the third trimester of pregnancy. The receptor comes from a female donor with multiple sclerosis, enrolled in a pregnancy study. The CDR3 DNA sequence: TGCAGCGCCACTAGTACAGGACAGGAGGGCACTGAAGCTTTCTTT. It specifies CSATSTGQEGTEAFF.